The entry below gives a single T cell receptor (beta chain) sequence along with its context. No cognate antigen has been identified for it. The input lacks base qualities; no much larger clone sits a single base away. CD8 naive samples were obtained by positive selection for CCR7 among CD45RO-negative cells, yielding a CD45RA+CCR7+ population from which TemRA cells were excluded. Healthy HIV-negative adults with no recently reported acute infections or vaccinations were included as donors. All donors were Caucasian adults living in Nashville, Tennessee, USA. Blood was obtained by leukapheresis, after which PBMCs were separated by Ficoll-Histopaque density gradient centrifugation and cryopreserved in liquid nitrogen vapor phase. Purity and quantity of every magnetically sorted T cell population were checked by analytical flow cytometry. From each sorted fraction, genomic DNA was isolated and quantified by UV absorbance on a Nanodrop 2000c.

These data belong to a study of shared clonotypes between healthy human individuals (dated by TCRdb to about 2020). Notes on the research overall: A couple of women and three men aged 18 to 49 years were included in the cohort. For each donor, CD4 naive and CD4 memory were each run on three plates, CD8 naive on two plates, and CD8 memory on one plate. To estimate repertoire size and how much clonotypes are shared between individuals, the study performed deep sequencing of blood TCR repertoires from a few healthy adults. To increase sequencing depth and limit assay-specific biases, TCR repertoire library preparation and sequencing were carried out by different laboratories using diverse techniques. Each donor's leukapheresis produced roughly between about 0.8 and 10 billion PBMCs. Beyond this particular receptor, the publication reports: Clonotypes shared by all four sorted-subset donors showed higher generation probabilities than non-shared clonotypes. Pairwise subsampling indicated that sequencing depth was expected to affect the degree of clonotype sharing among donors. Sampling was restricted to blood, and TCR repertoires in tissue are likely to differ from TCR repertoires in blood. The small number of donors limited the genetic and exposure-history diversity represented. Even with the large sequencing depth, rarefaction of the sorted-subset datasets indicated that sequencing was incomplete. Naive subsets generally had larger estimated clonotype richness than memory subsets. When several donors were compared, the shared fraction of clonotypes was around 4.6% for naive CD4, roughly 3.4% for naive CD8, 2.3% for memory CD4, and about 0.36% for memory CD8.

TCR CDR3 regions were amplified from genomic DNA by multiplex PCR using the deep immunoSEQ assay. Genomic DNA extracted from each cell subset was distributed evenly over all wells of several immunoSEQ 96-well plates, and each plate served as one replicate. For sorted subsets, approximately 210 ng genomic DNA, equal to approximately 30,000 T cell genomes, was loaded into each replicate PCR. Purified libraries were quantified with a Qubit 3.0 fluorometer, sized on a Bioanalyzer 2100, and re-quantified with the KAPA Library Quantification kit. Every immunoSEQ 96-well plate was sequenced on a separate single-read 150-cycle Illumina NextSeq 550 flow cell. In the original analysis: Because the immunoSEQ output held only junctional sequences and lacked quality scores, the filtering could not match the filtering applied to full-length reads. To assign V/J genes and CDR3, sequences were annotated against IMGT germline references using PyIR, a Python wrapper for IgBLAST v1.9. Reads were filtered out if the reads had weak V/J assignments (E-value above 1e-6), no CDR3, stop codons, out-of-frame junctions, or ambiguous translated residues. V3J clonotypes were defined as sequences sharing the same inferred V gene, J gene, and CDR3 amino acid sequence. Percentage overlap between repertoires was calculated by dividing the number of shared unique clonotypes by the size of the smaller repertoire. Richness of each repertoire was evaluated using RTK rarefaction, the Chao1 estimator, and Recon v2.1 estimates of unobserved clonotypes. For all TCRbeta clonotypes obtained by the gDNA method from a handful of donors, generation probabilities were computed with OLGA. Sourced from immuneACCESS, this table was stored by TCRdb with only in-frame sequences that have V and J called. A share of the clones is absent; for the studies checked, an unresolved V gene accounts for under half, and the remainder has no known explanation. From that table come the V and J calls and clone size; the DNA was used to work out D and trimming. This sample gives almost 700,000 clones in total; about 90% of them show up just once. More than 20% of the sample lies in the top ten.

From cysteine to phenylalanine, the CDR3 is 15 amino acids long. Of all the DNA, just the CDR3 is kept, 45 bases in frame from base 1. This receptor was taken from a man aged 30-40 years in good health. What was sequenced was naive CD8+ T cells sorted from blood. Read against the paper, the sample's cell subset or site label means: CD45RA+CCR7+. The chain was built from TRBV21-1 and TRBJ2-1; the table gives TRBD2 as D, unverified against the DNA. TRBV21-1 is deemed a pseudogene. In nucleotides, the sequence is TGTGCCAGCAGCAAAGTGACTAGCGGGAAAAATGAGCAGTTCTTC. It codes for CASSKVTSGKNEQFF.